This TCR beta chain was found in a study of preoperative IRX-2 immunotherapy in early breast cancer. Treatment described: preoperative locoregional IRX-2 cytokine immunotherapy. This phase Ib study tested locoregional IRX-2 cytokine immunotherapy given before surgery. Germline CDR1 is ENHRY and CDR2 is SYGVKD. The CDR3 has 11 residues. Data came from immunoSEQ multiplex PCR; TCRdb stores just in-frame clones and leaves some out. The sample lists some 22,000 clones, over 75% occurring once. The sequences come from tumor tissue, collected after IRX-2 immunotherapy. The sequence was collected from a human donor with breast cancer. The chain has TRBV10-3 and TRBJ2-5; D call uncertain. The DNA end favors TRBJ2-7, so the J call may be wrong. CDR3 protein: CAISDGYEQYF. CDR3 nucleotides: TGTGCCATCAGTGACGGTTACGAGCAGTACTTC.